These 27 T cell receptor beta chains were sequenced from one sample in a study of blood T cell repertoires in COVID-19. Measured with immunoSEQ multiplex PCR; TCRdb has only the in-frame clones, and not every one. The sample lists about 310,000 clones; over 75% were seen once. The sample taken for sequencing was peripheral blood. These TCRs come from a man in his forties or fifties with active or convalescent COVID-19.

This chain links TRBV28 with TRBJ1-6, with D hard to call. The CDR3 consists of 12 residues. Trimming removed 3 bases at V and 5 bases at J, with 2 bases between. Germline CDR1 is MDHEN and CDR2 is SYDVKM. CDR3 sequence reads: CASSFNNSPLHF. The CDR3 nucleotides read TGTGCCAGCAGTTTTAATAATTCACCCCTCCACTTT.

The rearrangement uses TRBV19 and TRBJ2-3; D ambiguous. With 8 bases removed from V and 2 bases from J, the gap between germline ends came to 11 bases. The CDR3 runs 13 residues. Germline V gene lookup returns CDR1 LNHDA and CDR2 SQIVND (reference sequence). CDR3 DNA sequence: TGTGCCAGTGGGCCGGCCCACACAGATACGCAGTATTTT. Amino acids: CASGPAHTDTQYF.

The V and J genes are TRBV28 and TRBJ2-7; 14 bases are a match to TRBD2. The CDR3 sequence is 15 residues long. Germline CDR1 MDHEN, CDR2 SYDVKM. V shed 3 bases, J shed 3 bases, and the junction held 1 base outside the gene matches. CDR3 DNA sequence: TGTGCCAGCAGTTTCGGACTAGCGGGAGGCTACGAGCAGTACTTC. It translates to CASSFGLAGGYEQYF.

This chain connects TRBV6-6 to TRBJ1-4; 8 nucleotides line up with TRBD1. Trimming at V came to 0 bases and at J to 8 bases, leaving 5 bases not matched to a gene. The CDR3 is 15 residues long. CDR1 and CDR2 from the germline V gene are MNHNY and SVGAGI (reference sequence). CDR3 in amino acids: CASSYSTGDGEKLFF. In DNA form, the CDR3 reads TGTGCCAGCAGTTACTCGACAGGGGACGGCGAAAAACTGTTTTTT.

The chain combines TRBV28 with TRBJ1-2; TRBD1 matches 7 bases. V was clipped by 7 bases and J by 4 bases; unmatched bases: 15. Germline V lookup: CDR1 MDHEN, CDR2 SYDVKM. The CDR3 runs 16 residues. The CDR3 protein is CASKFTGAGSLYGYTF. The CDR3 DNA follows: TGTGCCAGCAAATTTACAGGGGCCGGATCCCTCTATGGCTACACCTTC.

This chain uses TRBV4-2 with TRBJ2-1; TRBD1 is a possible D gene (6 bases). Germline values: CDR1 LGHNA, CDR2 YNFKEQ. The ends were cut back, 4 bases at V and 2 bases at J, with 12 bases in the middle. This CDR3 is 15 amino acids long. CDR3 residues: CASSPPGQAYNEQFF. CDR3 bases: TGTGCCAGCAGCCCCCCGGGACAAGCCTACAATGAGCAGTTCTTC.

The gene calls are TRBV7-2 and TRBJ2-2; D possibly corresponds to TRBD2 (6 bases). The CDR3 length is 14 residues. Germline CDR1 SGHTA, CDR2 FQGNSA. Trimming removed 5 bases at V and 4 bases at J, with 11 bases between. The CDR3 loop is CASSHTGGTGELFF. DNA of the CDR3: TGTGCCAGCAGCCACACCGGGGGCACCGGGGAGCTGTTTTTT.

This chain joins TRBV2 and TRBJ2-7, with D possibly TRBD2 on 6 matching bases. This CDR3 has 15 residues. The germline CDR1 and CDR2 sequences are SNHLY and FYNNEI. V was pared by 3 bases and J by 2 bases, with 14 bases between. The CDR3 region has the DNA TGTGCCAGCAGTGATTATCCCGGGGGAGCCTACGAGCAGTACTTC. It yields the protein CASSDYPGGAYEQYF.

This clone occurred a few times. V is TRBV29-1 and J is TRBJ2-6; D is perhaps TRBD1 (5 bases). Trimming shortened V by 5 bases and J by 0 bases, and 8 bases separated the two germline ends. The germline CDR1 and CDR2 sequences are SQVTM and ANQGSEA. This CDR3 contains 14 residues. For the CDR3, the DNA is TGCAGCGTTCGAGACAGCTCTGGGGCCAACGTCCTGACTTTC. Its translation: CSVRDSSGANVLTF.

The V and J genes are TRBV6-5 and TRBJ2-1; tentatively, D is TRBD1 (5 bases). The CDR3 covers 13 residues. Trimming shortened V by 6 bases and J by 9 bases, and 15 bases separated the two germline ends. The germline V gene has CDR1 MNHEY and CDR2 SVGAGI. The CDR3 loop reads CASSLIQGPEQFF. DNA of the CDR3: TGTGCCAGCAGCCTAATTCAGGGTCCTGAGCAGTTCTTC.

The chain uses TRBV5-6 and TRBJ2-1; 9 positions match TRBD1. The germline gives CDR1 SGHDT, CDR2 YYEEEE. The V gene end was trimmed by 2 bases and the J gene end by 0 bases; junction bases not matched to a gene: 3. The CDR3 is made up of 16 amino acids. CDR3 in DNA: TGTGCCAGCAGCTTCCGACAGGGGGGCTCCTACAATGAGCAGTTCTTC. It codes for CASSFRQGGSYNEQFF. The whole variable domain, remainder taken from reference TRBV5-6 and TRBJ2-1, is DAGVTQSPTHLIKTRGQQVTLRCSPKSGHDTVSWYQQALGQGPQFIFQYYEEEERQRGNFPDRFSGHQFPNYSSELNVNALLLGDSALYLCASSFRQGGSYNEQFFGPGTRLTVL.

The chain has TRBV18 and TRBJ1-2; D is perhaps TRBD1 (5 bases). The CDR3 contains 17 residues. V lost 0 bases, J lost 8 bases, and 22 bases lay in between. Germline V gene data show CDR1 as KGHSH and CDR2 as LQKENI. The CDR3 nucleotides read TGTGCCAGCTCACCACCGGGTCGACCTACAGGATTTGGAGGCTACACCTTC. Translated: CASSPPGRPTGFGGYTF.

The V call is TRBV30, the J call TRBJ1-5; 12 bases are shared with TRBD1. Per the germline V gene, CDR1 is GTSNPN and CDR2 is SVGIG (reference sequence). This CDR3 has 16 amino acids. Losses at the gene ends were 1 base for V and 6 bases for J; bases not matched to a gene: 7. In nucleotides, the CDR3 is TGTGCCTGGAGTGCCGGGACAGGGGGCGTCGGTCAGCCCCAGCATTTT. Translation: CAWSAGTGGVGQPQHF. The variable domain in full, completed from reference TRBV30 and TRBJ1-5, reads SQTIHQWPATLVQPVGSPLSLECTVEGTSNPNLYWYRQAAGRGLQLLFYSVGIGQISSEVPQNLSASRPQDRQFILSSKKLLLSDSGFYLCAWSAGTGGVGQPQHFGDGTRLSIL.

This chain joins TRBV6-5 and TRBJ1-2, with D possibly being TRBD1 (6 bases). V lost 6 bases to trimming and J lost 5 bases, with 13 bases between them. CDR1 and CDR2 from the germline V gene are MNHEY and SVGAGI. The CDR3 has 13 amino acids. The CDR3 here is CASRPTGWYGYTF. The CDR3 nucleotides read TGTGCCAGCAGACCCACAGGGTGGTATGGCTACACCTTC.

The V and J genes are TRBV20-1 and TRBJ2-1, with D unresolved. The germline V gene has CDR1 DFQATT and CDR2 SNEGSKA (reference sequence). The CDR3 is 11 amino acids. The V gene lost 1 base and the J gene lost 5 bases, with 3 bases spanning the gap. The CDR3 loop reads CSARADNEQFF. CDR3 DNA: TGCAGTGCTAGAGCAGACAATGAGCAGTTCTTC.

This chain joins TRBV3-1 (or the pseudogene TRBV3-2) and TRBJ2-3, with 12 bases that match TRBD2. Per germline, CDR1 LGHDT and CDR2 YNNKEL (reference sequence). The CDR3 has 20 amino acids. J gave up 8 bases and V 0 bases, and 18 bases lay outside the gene matches. DNA of the CDR3: TGTGCCAGCAGCCAAGATCTAGCGGGAGGGCGGAATTTTGGGCCGCCTACGCAGTATTTT. As protein: CASSQDLAGGRNFGPPTQYF.

The chain joins TRBV27 to TRBJ1-2; TRBD1 aligns across 10 bases. Germline values: CDR1 MNHEY, CDR2 SMNVEV (reference sequence). V shed 5 bases and J 5 bases; nucleotides not matched to a gene: 8. The CDR3 totals 15 residues. CDR3 sequence reads: CASSLTQGQGYGYTF. CDR3 bases: TGTGCCAGCAGTCTAACCCAGGGACAGGGGTATGGCTACACCTTC.

J is TRBJ2-3 and V is TRBV9; 9 positions match TRBD1. V was clipped by 0 bases and J by 6 bases; unmatched bases: 11. The germline V gene has CDR1 SGDLS and CDR2 YYNGEE. This CDR3 region has 17 residues. The CDR3 DNA follows: TGTGCCAGCAGCGTAGAGGGTCACAGGGGGCCAGCGGATACGCAGTATTTT. Translation gives CASSVEGHRGPADTQYF. The full variable domain, with the rest looked up from reference TRBV9 and TRBJ2-3, is DSGVTQTPKHLITATGQRVTLRCSPRSGDLSVYWYQQSLDQGLQFLIQYYNGEERAKGNILERFSAQQFPDLHSELNLSSLELGDSALYFCASSVEGHRGPADTQYFGPGTRLTVL.

This clone was counted a few times. The V gene is TRBV27, the J gene TRBJ1-2, with TRBD1 identical over 7 bases. The CDR3 sequence is 12 residues long. J gave up 8 bases and V 5 bases, and 5 bases lay outside the gene matches. Germline lookup yields CDR1 MNHEY and CDR2 SMNVEV (reference sequence). CDR3 protein: CASSTDRVGYTF. Written as DNA, the CDR3 is TGTGCCAGCAGTACAGACAGGGTGGGCTACACCTTC.

V gene TRBV5-1 combines with J gene TRBJ1-6, with D perhaps matching TRBD1 (6 bases). The germline V gene has CDR1 SGHRS and CDR2 YFSETQ. The CDR3 is 15 residues long. The germline V and J ends were trimmed by 2 bases and 5 bases, with 11 bases remaining between them. The CDR3 protein is CASSFGQTHNSPLHF. The DNA of the CDR3 is TGCGCCAGCAGCTTCGGACAGACGCATAATTCACCCCTCCACTTT.

This rearrangement joins TRBV28 to TRBJ2-2; the match to TRBD2 covers 9 bases. Germline loops: CDR1 MDHEN, CDR2 SYDVKM. V lost 5 bases and J lost 1; bases outside the gene matches: 5. This CDR3 has 16 amino acids. The CDR3 protein is CASSDSGGGNTGELFF. In DNA, the CDR3 is TGTGCCAGCAGTGATAGCGGGGGAGGGAACACCGGGGAGCTGTTTTTT.

The chain links TRBV5-1 to TRBJ2-1; 8 positions agree with TRBD2. There are 15 residues in the CDR3. In germline, CDR1 is SGHRS, CDR2 YFSETQ. V lost 4 bases and J lost 0; bases outside the gene matches: 3. CDR3 sequence (DNA): TGCGCCAGCAGCATCCTAGCGGGCTCCTACAATGAGCAGTTCTTC. As protein: CASSILAGSYNEQFF.

The V gene is TRBV7-2, the J gene TRBJ2-3; weak D call: TRBD2 (5 bases). V was pared by 1 base and J by 2 bases, with 7 bases between. The CDR3 length is 14 residues. Germline V lookup: CDR1 SGHTA, CDR2 FQGNSA. Here the CDR3 reads CASSLDGNTDTQYF. The CDR3 DNA follows: TGTGCCAGCAGCTTAGACGGGAACACAGATACGCAGTATTTT.

V is TRBV6-5 and J is TRBJ1-2; the D gene is possibly TRBD1 (5 bases). CDR1 MNHEY and CDR2 SVGAGI come from the germline V gene. The length of the CDR3 is 15 residues. V was trimmed by 0 bases and J by 1 base, leaving 9 bases between them. The chain's CDR3 is CASSYSQGGNYGYTF. DNA for the CDR3: TGTGCCAGCAGTTACTCCCAGGGTGGTAACTATGGCTACACCTTC.

The V gene is TRBV5-1, the J gene TRBJ2-7, with D perhaps TRBD1 (6 bases). The CDR3 covers 16 residues. Trimming shortened V by 1 base and J by 3 bases, and 17 bases separated the two germline ends. The germline CDR1 and CDR2 sequences are SGHRS and YFSETQ. The CDR3 DNA reads as TGCGCCAGCAGCTTGTTCTCAGGGGAAAGCGTCTACGAGCAGTACTTC. Amino acids: CASSLFSGESVYEQYF.

The chain has TRBV29-1 and TRBJ1-4, with D possibly TRBD1 on 5 matching bases. From germline, CDR1 is SQVTM and CDR2 ANQGSEA. V was trimmed by 1 base and J by 6 bases, leaving 6 bases between them. The length of the CDR3 is 12 residues. The CDR3 reads CSVEGGDEKLFF. CDR3 bases: TGCAGCGTTGAAGGGGGGGATGAAAAACTGTTTTTT.

V and J are TRBV4-2 and TRBJ1-2; a weak D match, TRBD1 (6 bases). The CDR3 has 16 amino acids. V shed 2 bases and J shed 0 bases, with 13 bases lying between them. The germline gives CDR1 LGHNA, CDR2 YNFKEQ. CDR3 nucleotides: TGTGCCAGCAGCCAAAGGGGGGGGGCAGCTAACTATGGCTACACCTTC. Its translation: CASSQRGGAANYGYTF.